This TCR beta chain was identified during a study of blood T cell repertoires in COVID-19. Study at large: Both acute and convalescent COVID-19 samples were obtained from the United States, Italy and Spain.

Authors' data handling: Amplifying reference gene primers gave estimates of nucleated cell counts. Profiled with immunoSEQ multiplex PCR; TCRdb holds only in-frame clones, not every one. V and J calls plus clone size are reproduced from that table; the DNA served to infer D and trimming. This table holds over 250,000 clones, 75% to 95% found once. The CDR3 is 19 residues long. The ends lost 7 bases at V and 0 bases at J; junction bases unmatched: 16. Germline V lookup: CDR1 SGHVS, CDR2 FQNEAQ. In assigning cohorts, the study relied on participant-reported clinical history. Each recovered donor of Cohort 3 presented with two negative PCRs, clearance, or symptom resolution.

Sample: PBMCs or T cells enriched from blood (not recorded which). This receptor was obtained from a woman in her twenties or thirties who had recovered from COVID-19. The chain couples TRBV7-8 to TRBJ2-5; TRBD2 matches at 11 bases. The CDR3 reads CASTHLFLVAGGYQETQYF. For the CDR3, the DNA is TGTGCCAGCACCCACCTTTTTCTGGTAGCGGGAGGGTACCAAGAGACCCAGTACTTC.